This T cell receptor (beta chain) is from a study of blood T cell repertoires in COVID-19. Study context: Whether acute or convalescent, the COVID-19 samples came from the United States, Italy and Spain. Sample material is recorded as cDNA or gDNA derived from T cells, B-cell-depleted T cells, or PBMCs.

Between the trimmed V and J ends, which lost 1 base and 1 base, there was a span of 7 bases. Germline-derived CDR1 and CDR2 are MGHRA and YSYEKL. The CDR3 is made up of 14 amino acids. In the authors' methods: Estimation of nucleated cell counts relied on the amplification of reference gene primers. Sequenced by immunoSEQ multiplex PCR; TCRdb stores in-frame clones only, minus some. V, J and clone size reflect that table, while D and trimming were determined from the DNA. The sample holds under 300,000 clones, around 89% seen once. Sequenced material: peripheral blood. The receptor was isolated from a woman aged 35 to 49 with acute or convalescent COVID-19. This rearrangement joins TRBV4-1 to TRBJ1-2, with no clear D. CDR3 in DNA: TGCGCCAGCAGCCAAGCCAGTTTTAACTATGGCTACACCTTC. This translates into CASSQASFNYGYTF.